This TCR beta chain was sequenced in a study of blood T cell repertoires in COVID-19. Study information: Italy, Spain and the United States were the sources of the convalescent and acute COVID-19 samples. From T cells, B-cell-depleted T cells, or PBMCs came the material, which was cDNA or gDNA.

TCRdb keeps only in-frame clones here, not all; method: immunoSEQ multiplex PCR. Here the sample spans around 270,000 clones, approximately 86% being singletons. Per germline, CDR1 SGHTA and CDR2 FQGNSA. CDR3 length: 15 amino acids. V shed 1 base and J shed 4 bases, with 13 bases lying between them. A single count supports this clone. The chain uses TRBV7-2 and TRBJ1-1; the D gene is possibly TRBD1 (6 bases). The material sequenced was peripheral blood. The clonotype originates from a man under 40 with active or convalescent COVID-19. CDR3 sequence (DNA): TGTGCCAGCAGCTTAGTGGGGGCCCGGGGCACTGAAGCTTTCTTT. Translated, it gives CASSLVGARGTEAFF.